Each of the 7 T cell receptor beta chains below was sequenced from the same sample in a study of siplizumab effects on memory and regulatory T cells. The protocol was immunoSEQ multiplex PCR, while the TCRdb copy is restricted to in-frame clones and leaves out a portion. The sample yields 94,000 or so clones, roughly 93% seen once. Sequenced input: CD8+ T cells sorted from blood. These receptor sequences come from a human donor in good health.

The chain uses TRBV5-1 and TRBJ2-1; no clear D gene. This CDR3 region has 11 residues. Trimming pared 2 bases from V and 5 bases from J, leaving 2 bases between. The germline CDR1 and CDR2 sequences are SGHRS and YFSETQ. Here the CDR3 reads CASSFNNEQFF. The DNA for the CDR3 is TGCGCCAGCAGCTTTAACAATGAGCAGTTCTTC.

This clone has a single count. The chain has TRBV27 and TRBJ2-7; TRBD2 matches 7 bases. The V gene's germline CDR1 is MNHEY and CDR2 SMNVEV (reference sequence). CDR3 length: 14 amino acids. V was pared by 7 bases and J by 2 bases, with 8 bases of the junction left unmatched. Here the CDR3 reads CASTWSAGAYEQYF. CDR3 nucleotide sequence: TGTGCCAGCACCTGGTCGGCGGGGGCCTACGAGCAGTACTTC.

The genes are TRBV13 and TRBJ2-7, with TRBD2 identical over 7 bases. The trim removed 5 bases at V and 5 bases at J, leaving 9 bases unmatched. This CDR3 region has 14 residues. Germline loops: CDR1 PRHDT, CDR2 FYEKMQ (reference sequence). The chain's CDR3 is CASSSGTGGDEQYF. CDR3 nucleotide sequence: TGTGCCAGCAGCAGCGGGACTGGGGGAGACGAGCAGTACTTC.

The chain employs TRBV5-4 and TRBJ2-1, with 8 nucleotides matching TRBD2. J lost 5 bases, V lost 4 bases, and 11 bases had no gene match. The CDR3 runs to 16 residues. CDR1 and CDR2 (germline): SGHNT, YYREEE (reference sequence). CDR3 sequence reads: CASSRRTSGSDNEQFF. Written as DNA, the CDR3 is TGTGCCAGCAGCCGCCGGACGAGCGGGAGTGACAATGAGCAGTTCTTC. The complete variable domain, with remaining parts taken from reference TRBV5-4 and TRBJ2-1, reads ETGVTQSPTHLIKTRGQQVTLRCSSQSGHNTVSWYQQALGQGPQFIFQYYREEENGRGNFPPRFSGLQFPNYSSELNVNALELDDSALYLCASSRRTSGSDNEQFFGPGTRLTVL.

The V and J genes are TRBV9 and TRBJ2-1, with D possibly being TRBD1 (5 bases). Germline lookup yields CDR1 SGDLS and CDR2 YYNGEE. The CDR3 extends over 15 amino acids. The V end was cut by 0 bases, the J end by 0 bases, with 7 bases between. The CDR3 is CASSVVDSSYNEQFF. The CDR3, as DNA: TGTGCCAGCAGCGTAGTTGACAGCTCCTACAATGAGCAGTTCTTC. The whole variable domain, remainder taken from reference TRBV9 and TRBJ2-1, is DSGVTQTPKHLITATGQRVTLRCSPRSGDLSVYWYQQSLDQGLQFLIQYYNGEERAKGNILERFSAQQFPDLHSELNLSSLELGDSALYFCASSVVDSSYNEQFFGPGTRLTVL.

This sequence joins TRBV7-6 and TRBJ2-1; 9 bases are shared with TRBD2. J gave up 5 bases and V 5 bases, and 7 bases lay outside the gene matches. Germline V gene lookup returns CDR1 SGHVS and CDR2 FNYEAQ. The CDR3 has 15 residues. The CDR3 sequence: CASSLGTSFDNEQFF. CDR3 nucleotides: TGTGCCAGCAGCCTTGGGACTAGCTTCGACAATGAGCAGTTCTTC.

The chain links TRBV5-5 to TRBJ2-7, with 7 nucleotides matching TRBD2. V lost 1 base to trimming and J lost 5 bases; unmatched junction nucleotides: 6. This CDR3 has 14 amino acids. Germline V gene lookup returns CDR1 SGHKS and CDR2 YYEKEE (reference sequence). The CDR3 nucleotides read TGTGCCAGCAGCTTGCCCGGGGGGTCCCACGAGCAGTACTTC. As protein: CASSLPGGSHEQYF. Together with reference TRBV5-5 and TRBJ2-7, the CDR3 gives the full variable domain: DAGVTQSPTHLIKTRGQQVTLRCSPISGHKSVSWYQQVLGQGPQFIFQYYEKEERGRGNFPDRFSARQFPNYSSELNVNALLLGDSALYLCASSLPGGSHEQYFGPGTRLTVT.